This T cell receptor beta chain was sequenced for a study of shared clonotypes between healthy human individuals. Of note for this clone: Its target is unknown.

Study results and limitations: Sequencing of the sorted subsets was shown by rarefaction to be incomplete despite large depth. Several donors showed sharing of about 4.6% of naive CD4 clonotypes.

Germline V lookup: CDR1 LNHNV, CDR2 YYDKDF (reference sequence). V lost 0 bases and J lost 8, with 19 bases in between. This CDR3 comprises 16 residues. Donors were healthy HIV-negative adults without recent acute infections or vaccinations. Sequencing used immunoSEQ multiplex PCR; TCRdb keeps in-frame clones, though not all of them. The sample carries 1 million to 1.2 million clones, 70% to 85% recorded once. The rearrangement uses TRBV15 and TRBJ1-2; D not resolved. The receptor was isolated from a man younger than 30 in good health. Some clones in this sample may be carry-over from other donors' samples. Sequenced sample: memory CD4+ T cells from PBMCs. This sample's subset: CD45RA-negative fraction. DNA for the CDR3: TGTGCCACCAGCAGAGATCTTCGGCAGAGGACGGAGGGCTACACCTTC. This gives the protein CATSRDLRQRTEGYTF.